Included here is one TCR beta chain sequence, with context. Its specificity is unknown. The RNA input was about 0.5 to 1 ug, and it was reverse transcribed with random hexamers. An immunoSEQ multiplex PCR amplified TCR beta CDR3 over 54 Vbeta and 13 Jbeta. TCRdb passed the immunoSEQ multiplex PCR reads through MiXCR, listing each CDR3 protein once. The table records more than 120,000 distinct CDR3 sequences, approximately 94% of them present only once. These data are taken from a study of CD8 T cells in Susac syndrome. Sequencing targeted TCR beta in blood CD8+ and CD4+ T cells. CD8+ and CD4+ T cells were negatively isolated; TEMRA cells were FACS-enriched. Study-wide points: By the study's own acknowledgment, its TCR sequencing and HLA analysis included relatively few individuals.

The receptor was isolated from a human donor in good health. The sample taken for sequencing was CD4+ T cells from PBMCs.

The CDR3 DNA reads TGTGCCGGACTGGGACGACTGGGGACTGAAGCTTTCTTT. Amino acid sequence: CAGLGRLGTEAFF. The rearrangement links TRBV6-1 to TRBJ1-1, with D possibly TRBD1 on 5 matching bases. Germline V gives CDR1 MNHNS, CDR2 SASEGT. The CDR3 has 13 residues. V dropped 11 bases and J dropped 5 bases, with 18 bases sitting between them.